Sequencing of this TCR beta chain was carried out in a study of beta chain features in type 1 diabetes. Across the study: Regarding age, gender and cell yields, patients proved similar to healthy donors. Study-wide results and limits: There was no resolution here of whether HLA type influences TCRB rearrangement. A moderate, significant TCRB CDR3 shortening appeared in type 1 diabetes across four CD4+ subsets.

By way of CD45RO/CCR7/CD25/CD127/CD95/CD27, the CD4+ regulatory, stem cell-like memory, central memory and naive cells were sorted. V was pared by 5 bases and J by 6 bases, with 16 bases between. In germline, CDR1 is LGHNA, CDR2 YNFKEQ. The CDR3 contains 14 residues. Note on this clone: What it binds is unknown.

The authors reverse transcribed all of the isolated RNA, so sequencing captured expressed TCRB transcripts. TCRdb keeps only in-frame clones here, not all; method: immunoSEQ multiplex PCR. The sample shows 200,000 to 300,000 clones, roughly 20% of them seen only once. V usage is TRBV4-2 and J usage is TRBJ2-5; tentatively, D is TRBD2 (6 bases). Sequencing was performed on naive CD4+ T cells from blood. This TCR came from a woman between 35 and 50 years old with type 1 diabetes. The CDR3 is CASSLYGAGKTQYF. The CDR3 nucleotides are TGTGCCAGCAGCTTGTACGGGGCGGGAAAGACCCAGTACTTC.